The clone carrying this T cell receptor beta chain was observed at least ten times. Its antigen is undetermined. This sample was included in a study of T cell repertoires in cytomegalovirus infection. Deletions cut 5 bases from V and 3 bases from J, with 16 bases between. The germline CDR1 and CDR2 sequences are MNHEY and SMNVEV (reference sequence). CDR3 length: 15 amino acids. Via MiXCR, TCRdb re-called the reads, giving one row per CDR3 protein. The table has 300,000 or so distinct CDR3 sequences, more than 20% seen once; the top ten hold 13%. The sequence was collected from a human donor in good health (CMV status not recorded). Some clones in this sample may be carry-over from other donors' samples. V usage is TRBV27 and J usage is TRBJ1-2; unclear D gene. The sequences come from cultured PBMCs, collected from culture after CMV antigen stimulation. The DNA for the CDR3 is TGTGCCAGCAGTCCCTCCGGGCCCATCCACTATGGCTACACCTTC. It is translated as CASSPSGPIHYGYTF.